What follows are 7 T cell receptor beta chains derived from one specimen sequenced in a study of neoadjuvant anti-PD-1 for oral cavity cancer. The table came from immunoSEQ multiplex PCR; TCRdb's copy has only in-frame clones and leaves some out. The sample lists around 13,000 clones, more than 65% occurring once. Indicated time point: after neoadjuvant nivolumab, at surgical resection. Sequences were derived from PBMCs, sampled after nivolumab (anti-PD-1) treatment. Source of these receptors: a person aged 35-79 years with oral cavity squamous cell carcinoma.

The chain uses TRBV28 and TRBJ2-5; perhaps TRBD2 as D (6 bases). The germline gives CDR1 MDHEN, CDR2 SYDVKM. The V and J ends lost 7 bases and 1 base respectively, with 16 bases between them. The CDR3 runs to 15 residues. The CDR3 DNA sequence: TGTGCCAGCATCCTGGGGGGTCAGTCCCAAGAGACCCAGTACTTC. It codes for CASILGGQSQETQYF.

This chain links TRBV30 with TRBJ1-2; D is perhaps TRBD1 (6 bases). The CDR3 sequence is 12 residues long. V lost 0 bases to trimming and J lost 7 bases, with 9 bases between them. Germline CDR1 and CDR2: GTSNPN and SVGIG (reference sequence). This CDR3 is CAWSVGGPGYTF. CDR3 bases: TGTGCCTGGAGTGTGGGGGGGCCTGGCTACACCTTC.

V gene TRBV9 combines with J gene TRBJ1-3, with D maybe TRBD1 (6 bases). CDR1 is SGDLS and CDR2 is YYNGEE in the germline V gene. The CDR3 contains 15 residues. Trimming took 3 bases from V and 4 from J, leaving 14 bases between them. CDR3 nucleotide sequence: TGTGCCAGCAGCGGACAGGTCGGGTTGGGAAACACCATATATTTT. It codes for CASSGQVGLGNTIYF.

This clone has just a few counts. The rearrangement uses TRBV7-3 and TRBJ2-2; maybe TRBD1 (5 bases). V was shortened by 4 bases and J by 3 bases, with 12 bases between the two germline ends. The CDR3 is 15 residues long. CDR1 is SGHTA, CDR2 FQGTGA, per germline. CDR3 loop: CASSSKQGYTGELFF. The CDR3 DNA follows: TGTGCCAGCAGCTCTAAGCAGGGTTACACCGGGGAGCTGTTTTTT.

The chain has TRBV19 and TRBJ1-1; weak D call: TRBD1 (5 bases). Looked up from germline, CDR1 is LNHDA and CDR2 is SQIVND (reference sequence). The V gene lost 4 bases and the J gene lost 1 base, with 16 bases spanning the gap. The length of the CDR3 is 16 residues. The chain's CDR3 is CASSTYPGGSNTEAFF. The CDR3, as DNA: TGTGCCAGTAGTACCTACCCGGGGGGTTCGAACACTGAAGCTTTCTTT.

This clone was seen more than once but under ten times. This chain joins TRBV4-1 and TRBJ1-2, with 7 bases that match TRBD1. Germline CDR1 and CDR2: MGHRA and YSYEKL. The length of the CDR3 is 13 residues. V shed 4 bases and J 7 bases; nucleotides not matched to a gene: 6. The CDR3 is CASSRGQAPGYTF. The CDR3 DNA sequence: TGCGCCAGCAGCCGAGGACAGGCCCCTGGCTACACCTTC.

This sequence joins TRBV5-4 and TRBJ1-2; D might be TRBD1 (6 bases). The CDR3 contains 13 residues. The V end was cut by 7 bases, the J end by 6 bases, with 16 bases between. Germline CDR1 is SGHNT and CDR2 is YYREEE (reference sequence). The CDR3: CASAKEGDNGYTF. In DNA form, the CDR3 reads TGTGCCAGCGCGAAGGAGGGGGATAATGGCTACACCTTC.